These T cell receptor beta chains were read from a single sample in a study of molecular identifiers for immune sequencing clone quantification. TCRdb called the PCR reads again in MiXCR, with one record for every CDR3 protein. The sample has about 89,000 distinct CDR3 sequences, roughly 20% seen once; the top ten hold about 0.85%. Sequencing was done on a sample of naive CD8+ T cells from blood, with Jurkat cell RNA spiked in. The receptor set was obtained from a human donor in good health. Some libraries in this study had Jurkat cell RNA spiked in. CDR3s include the opening cysteine and the closing phenylalanine or tryptophan. A D gene is named only where the DNA matches it firmly. The size entry is marked missing in some rows and otherwise reads once, few, many or a size class.

J gene: TRBJ1-1
V gene: TRBV6-1
D gene: -
CDR3 length: 13
clone size: many
CDR3 DNA: TGTGCCAGTCCATTCGGACTCAACACTGAAGCTTTCTTT
CDR3 protein: CASPFGLNTEAFF

J gene: TRBJ1-1
V gene: TRBV7-9
D gene: TRBD1
CDR3 length: 16
clone size: many
CDR3 DNA: TGTGCCAGCCTCCCGGCGACAGGGGTCCCGGACACTGAAGCTTTCTTT
CDR3 protein: CASLPATGVPDTEAFF

J gene: TRBJ2-7
V gene: TRBV7-6
D gene: -
CDR3 length: 15
clone size: many
CDR3 DNA: TGTGCCAGCAGCCCCTTTGAGGGGGGAACCTACGAGCAGTACTTC
CDR3 protein: CASSPFEGGTYEQYF

J gene: TRBJ1-1
V gene: TRBV11-2
D gene: -
CDR3 length: 14
clone size: many
CDR3 DNA: TGTGCCAGCAGCTTAAACCCCCAGACCACTGAAGCTTTCTTT
CDR3 protein: CASSLNPQTTEAFF

J gene: TRBJ2-7
V gene: TRBV6-2/TRBV6-3
D gene: -
CDR3 length: 15
clone size: many
CDR3 DNA: TGTGCCAGCAGTTACTCTTCGGGGCAGACCTACGAGCAGTACTTC
CDR3 protein: CASSYSSGQTYEQYF

J gene: TRBJ1-5
V gene: TRBV19
D gene: -
CDR3 length: 12
clone size: many
CDR3 DNA: TGTGCCAGTAGTATAGAGGGGCAGCCCCAGCATTTT
CDR3 protein: CASSIEGQPQHF

J gene: TRBJ2-7
V gene: TRBV6-2/TRBV6-3
D gene: -
CDR3 length: 15
clone size: many
CDR3 DNA: TGTGCCAGCAGCTACTCGACCGATCCCTCCTACGAGCAGTACTTC
CDR3 protein: CASSYSTDPSYEQYF

J gene: TRBJ2-1
V gene: TRBV20-1
D gene: TRBD2
CDR3 length: 12
clone size: many
CDR3 DNA: TGCAGTGCTAGGACTAGCGGTCAAGAGCAGTTCTTC
CDR3 protein: CSARTSGQEQFF

J gene: TRBJ2-2
V gene: TRBV6-2/TRBV6-3
D gene: -
CDR3 length: 13
clone size: many
CDR3 DNA: TGTGCCAGCAGTTACGCACGCACCGGGGAGCTGTTTTTT
CDR3 protein: CASSYARTGELFF

J gene: TRBJ1-5
V gene: TRBV12-3/TRBV12-4
D gene: TRBD1
CDR3 length: 14
clone size: many
CDR3 DNA: TGTGCCAGCAGTTGGACAGGGGCGGACCAGCCCCAGCATTTT
CDR3 protein: CASSWTGADQPQHF

J gene: TRBJ2-3
V gene: TRBV27
D gene: -
CDR3 length: 14
clone size: once
CDR3 DNA: TGTGCCAGCAGTTTAATAGATGAGACAGATACGCGGTACTTT
CDR3 protein: CASSLIDETDTRYF

J gene: TRBJ2-7
V gene: TRBV5-3
D gene: -
CDR3 length: 12
clone size: many
CDR3 DNA: TGTGCCAGCAGCTTGGGGACCGGCGAGCAGTACTTC
CDR3 protein: CASSLGTGEQYF

J gene: TRBJ1-1
V gene: TRBV7-2
D gene: -
CDR3 length: 16
clone size: few
CDR3 DNA: TGTGCCAGCAGTCCCACAGACGGGACGAAGAACACTGAAGCTTTCTTT
CDR3 protein: CASSPTDGTKNTEAFF

J gene: TRBJ2-7
V gene: TRBV20-1
D gene: -
CDR3 length: 15
clone size: many
CDR3 DNA: TGCAGTGCTAGAGATCCAGGGGGGCTTCGCTACGAGCAGTACTTC
CDR3 protein: CSARDPGGLRYEQYF

J gene: TRBJ2-5
V gene: TRBV4-3
D gene: TRBD2
CDR3 length: 15
clone size: many
CDR3 DNA: TGCGCCAGCAGCCAAGTCCTAGCGGGGCAAGAGACCCAGTACTTC
CDR3 protein: CASSQVLAGQETQYF

J gene: TRBJ2-5
V gene: TRBV7-9
D gene: -
CDR3 length: 18
clone size: many
CDR3 DNA: TGTGCCAGCAGCTTAGCGGGCCGCGGCCGGCGTTATCAAGAGACCCAGTACTTC
CDR3 protein: CASSLAGRGRRYQETQYF

J gene: TRBJ2-7
V gene: TRBV4-3
D gene: TRBD1
CDR3 length: 15
clone size: many
CDR3 DNA: TGCGCCAGCAGCCCATCGGGACAGGGTGTCTACGAGCAGTACTTC
CDR3 protein: CASSPSGQGVYEQYF

J gene: TRBJ2-1
V gene: TRBV7-7
D gene: -
CDR3 length: 16
clone size: many
CDR3 DNA: TGTGCTAGCAGTCCTACCGACCACAGCGTGGACAATGAGCAGTTCTTC
CDR3 protein: CASSPTDHSVDNEQFF

J gene: TRBJ2-3
V gene: TRBV6-5
D gene: -
CDR3 length: 15
clone size: many
CDR3 DNA: TGTGCCAGCAGTTACTCGGGGTATAGCACAGATACGCAGTATTTT
CDR3 protein: CASSYSGYSTDTQYF

J gene: TRBJ2-7
V gene: TRBV12-3/TRBV12-4
D gene: TRBD1
CDR3 length: 13
clone size: many
CDR3 DNA: TGTGCCAGCAGCTGGGACAGCGGCTACGAGCAGTACTTC
CDR3 protein: CASSWDSGYEQYF

J gene: TRBJ1-1
V gene: TRBV28
D gene: -
CDR3 length: 13
clone size: many
CDR3 DNA: TGTGCCAGCAGATTAGGGGGGGCCACTGAAGCTTTCTTT
CDR3 protein: CASRLGGATEAFF

J gene: TRBJ1-5
V gene: TRBV6-5
D gene: TRBD1
CDR3 length: 14
clone size: -
CDR3 DNA: TGTGCCAGCAGACCCGGGACAGGGGGTCAGCCCCAGCATTTT
CDR3 protein: CASRPGTGGQPQHF

J gene: TRBJ2-6
V gene: TRBV12-3/TRBV12-4
D gene: -
CDR3 length: 14
clone size: many
CDR3 DNA: TGTGCCAGCACGGACCTGGCTGGGGCCAACGTCCTGACTTTC
CDR3 protein: CASTDLAGANVLTF

J gene: TRBJ1-1
V gene: TRBV7-9
D gene: TRBD1
CDR3 length: 16
clone size: many
CDR3 DNA: TGTGCCAGCAGCTTTTTAGGACAGGGGAGTGACACTGAAGCTTTCTTT
CDR3 protein: CASSFLGQGSDTEAFF

J gene: TRBJ2-1
V gene: TRBV4-3
D gene: TRBD2
CDR3 length: 16
clone size: many
CDR3 DNA: TGCGCCAGCAGCCAAAGGAGCGGGGGATTAGGTAATGAGCAGTTCTTC
CDR3 protein: CASSQRSGGLGNEQFF

J gene: TRBJ2-7
V gene: TRBV7-6
D gene: -
CDR3 length: 15
clone size: many
CDR3 DNA: TGTGCCAGCAGCTTATGGGGGGCAACGGTTAACGAGCAGTACTTC
CDR3 protein: CASSLWGATVNEQYF

J gene: TRBJ2-2
V gene: TRBV2
D gene: -
CDR3 length: 13
clone size: many
CDR3 DNA: TGTGCCAGCACCGGGTCGAACACCGGGGAGCTGTTTTTT
CDR3 protein: CASTGSNTGELFF

J gene: TRBJ2-7
V gene: TRBV20-1
D gene: TRBD1
CDR3 length: 13
clone size: few
CDR3 DNA: TGCAGTGCTATGACAGGGAGCTCCTACGAGCAGTACTTC
CDR3 protein: CSAMTGSSYEQYF

J gene: TRBJ1-2
V gene: TRBV6-2/TRBV6-3
D gene: -
CDR3 length: 22
clone size: -
CDR3 DNA: TGTGCCAGCAGTTACCCGGCCGGGGCGGGGGCCGCCCCCGAAGTTTATCAGTATGGCTACACCTTC
CDR3 protein: CASSYPAGAGAAPEVYQYGYTF

J gene: TRBJ2-5
V gene: TRBV4-3
D gene: -
CDR3 length: 13
clone size: many
CDR3 DNA: TGCGCCAGCAGCCAAGAGGGAATAGAGACCCAGTACTTC
CDR3 protein: CASSQEGIETQYF

J gene: TRBJ2-1
V gene: TRBV2
D gene: TRBD2
CDR3 length: 16
clone size: many
CDR3 DNA: TGTGCCAGCGGTGGACTAGCGGGGGCCCGTTCAAATGAGCAGTTCTTC
CDR3 protein: CASGGLAGARSNEQFF

J gene: TRBJ2-7
V gene: TRBV19
D gene: TRBD1
CDR3 length: 15
clone size: -
CDR3 DNA: TGTGCCAGTAGTGCCGGGACAGCAAACTACTACGAGCAGTACTTC
CDR3 protein: CASSAGTANYYEQYF

J gene: TRBJ1-1
V gene: TRBV28
D gene: -
CDR3 length: 15
clone size: few
CDR3 DNA: TGTGCCAGCAGTTTGCCAGGATGGGGTAACACTGAAGCTTTCTTT
CDR3 protein: CASSLPGWGNTEAFF

J gene: TRBJ2-3
V gene: TRBV12-3/TRBV12-4
D gene: -
CDR3 length: 14
clone size: many
CDR3 DNA: TGTGCCAGCAGATCGGGAGCCGGCACAGATACGCAGTATTTT
CDR3 protein: CASRSGAGTDTQYF

J gene: TRBJ2-7
V gene: TRBV5-6
D gene: -
CDR3 length: 14
clone size: many
CDR3 DNA: TGTGCCAGCAGCTTGGTGGTCAGGGTCTACGAGCAGTACTTC
CDR3 protein: CASSLVVRVYEQYF

J gene: TRBJ2-7
V gene: TRBV4-1
D gene: TRBD1
CDR3 length: 14
clone size: many
CDR3 DNA: TGCGCCAGCAGCCAAACGGGACAGCACTACGAGCAGTACTTC
CDR3 protein: CASSQTGQHYEQYF

J gene: TRBJ1-4
V gene: TRBV4-1
D gene: -
CDR3 length: 16
clone size: -
CDR3 DNA: TGCGCCAGCAGCCAAGTGGACCGGGACTGGGTCGAAAAACTGTTTTTT
CDR3 protein: CASSQVDRDWVEKLFF